This T cell receptor (beta chain) originates from a study of cytotoxic CD8 clonotypes in ibrutinib-treated CLL. As for the study in general: Patient counts were around 11 relapsed/refractory, over 14 treatment-naive and some 17 IGHV unmutated. Among patients, 24 responded partially and 2 completely; 14 then stayed remitted and roughly 12 progressed after median around 68 months. Median treatment time before response sampling was 12 months, range 6 to 36. The samples contained a few hundred thousand productive templates on average. They also contained an average of approximately 97,000 productive rearrangements.

The table came from immunoSEQ multiplex PCR; TCRdb's copy has only in-frame clones and leaves some out. The repertoire has over 30,000 clones, 65% to 70% of them found once; the top ten carry about 7%. Trimming shortened V by 3 bases and J by 4 bases, and 17 bases separated the two germline ends. The CDR3 covers 15 residues. CDR1 is SGDLS, CDR2 YYNGEE, per germline. The sequencing here drew on PBMCs, taken at disease progression, from a patient treated with ibrutinib. This chain links TRBV9 with TRBJ2-7, with D hard to call. The sequence was obtained from a human donor with chronic lymphocytic leukemia. In nucleotides, the CDR3 is TGTGCCAGCAGCGCCCTTCCCTACGGAAATTACGAGCAGTACTTC. It yields the protein CASSALPYGNYEQYF.